A single T cell receptor beta chain is shown here with its context. This clonotype showed up many times. This receptor's antigen is unknown. No clone much larger than this one lies a single base away; base qualities are absent. Naive CD8 T cell libraries were made from around 18,000 to 910,000 sorted cells using 10%, 30% or 50% of purified RNA. Naive CD8 T cells were FACS-sorted as CD8+CD4-CCR7+CD45RA+ on a BD FACSAria II into RLT Plus buffer. To test detection sensitivity, Jurkat RNA equal to around 10 TCR copies was added to samples of about 20,000-1,000,000 naive CD8 T cells. CD8 T cells were enriched with RosetteSep CD8+ T Cell Enrichment Cocktail and Ficoll-Paque, followed by ACK red cell lysis. Trimming removed 3 bases from V and 6 bases from J; the gene matches leave 3 bases unexplained. From the cysteine up to the phenylalanine, the CDR3 has a length of 14 residues. CDR3 DNA is the only sequence kept; it has 42 bases, read in frame from the first base. In the germline V gene, CDR1 corresponds to SNHLY and CDR2 to FYNNEI.

The library was made by PCR. Sequencing was performed on an Illumina HiSeq 4000. Bulk TCR libraries were made following a previously described method, with the TCR primers given in Table S5. Purification of total RNA was performed with the Qiagen AllPrep DNA/RNA kit. Reads from multiple sequencing runs of the same library were pooled before analysis. On the study's bioinformatics: Only reads with exact TCR constant sequence were kept, trimmed to 150 nt, and grouped by their 12-nt molecular barcodes. Reads in each barcode group were sub-clustered using a 15% Levenshtein threshold, and a quality-weighted consensus sequence was built for each RNA molecule. Non-functional sequences were removed, as were lower-count sequences one edit away from another. Based on a fit of two negative binomial distributions, barcode sub-clusters having less than 20% of the maximum read count were discarded. TCRdb trimmed the raw reads at Q25, called clones with MiXCR and kept productive beta chains. CDR3 protein duplicates are merged, each entry listing the most common genes and DNA. It is TCRdb's table, rather than the study itself, that gives the V and J calls and clone size. The sample contains 550,000 to 750,000 distinct CDR3 sequences, roughly 21% of them found a single time. 0.85% of the sample goes to the ten largest clones.

The sample originates from a study of molecular identifiers for immune sequencing clone quantification (dated by TCRdb to 2017 to 2018). Study-wide context: In a replicate experiment, RNA from roughly 20,000 or 100,000 naive CD8 T cells was split into five aliquots, four of which were sequenced. This methods study benchmarked molecular-identifier clustering-based TCR repertoire sequencing (MIDCIRS) and TCR RNA copy counting, using CD8 T cells to do so. Points the paper makes about the study in general: Highly expanded clone sizes could be underestimated because identical TCR molecules may share a barcode. Modeling estimated about 3.3 recovered TCR RNA copies per cell, compared with about 10 by digital PCR, which implies about 30% capture efficiency. Spiked-in Jurkat TCR RNA (10 copies' worth), which is not part of the donor repertoire, was contained in the naive libraries. Spiked-in Jurkat TCR RNA equal to a single cell's worth was reported to be detectable even within 1,100,000 naive CD8 T cells. When barcode sub-clustering was omitted, TCR diversity was inflated by chimeric consensus sequences, with chimeras reaching as high as 47%. In CMV-specific effector cells, clones with more than 20 RNA copies contained over 97% of molecules, whereas in naive cells such clones contained under 1% of molecules.

The chain uses TRBV2 and TRBJ1-5, and TRBD1 aligns with 9 junction nucleotides. Sequencing was carried out using naive CD8+ T cells from blood, with Jurkat cell RNA spiked in. Read against the paper, the sample's cell subset or site label means: FACS-sorted CD8+CD4-CCR7+CD45RA+ naive T cells. The sequence was collected from a human donor in good health. Some libraries in this study had Jurkat cell RNA spiked in. Here the CDR3 is given as CASSEGQGTQPQHF. DNA sequence: TGTGCCAGCAGTGAGGGACAGGGCACTCAGCCCCAGCATTTT.